This TCR beta chain derives from a study of T cell responses to AZD1222 COVID-19 vaccine. Study-wide context: Second doses that came at about 4 or about 12 weeks were put together.

Sequencing was performed with immunoSEQ multiplex PCR; in TCRdb, only in-frame clones are kept and a portion is missing. The table has some 140,000 clones, 92% seen once. Broader study findings: White British people made up most donors, females outnumbered males, and clonal diversity was possibly underestimated. Seropositive AZD1222 recipients at baseline numbered only five or six. Unmutated regions of variants are reportedly targeted by nearly half of spike-specific TCRs.

Turning to this clone: Its specificity is not known.

This material consisted of peripheral blood, taken on day 0 of AZD1222 vaccination. This receptor was obtained from an adult in good health.

The CDR3 DNA sequence: TGTGCCCTTTCTTCCGGGACAGGGGAAAACATTCAGTACTTC. Protein sequence: CALSSGTGENIQYF. The chain uses TRBV6-5 and TRBJ2-4, with 10 nucleotides matching TRBD1. Germline V lookup: CDR1 MNHEY, CDR2 SVGAGI. The CDR3 is 14 amino acids. Trimming took 11 bases from V and 5 from J; bases not matched to a gene: 9.